The entry that follows covers one T cell receptor (beta chain) sequence. Its target is unknown. Trimming cost V 2 bases and J 6 bases, with 8 bases left between them. This CDR3 has 12 residues. Germline V gene lookup returns CDR1 MNHNY and CDR2 SVGAGI (reference sequence). Sequencing targeted expressed TCRB transcripts, as all isolated RNA had been reverse transcribed. Regulatory, naive and central memory T cell samples averaged around 3.5 million reads. Repertoires were generated with immunoSEQ multiplex PCR, while TCRdb's copy carries only in-frame clones and drops some. This table holds 400,000 or so clones, 9.6% found once. Averaging around 110 mL, one heparinised blood draw was given by each donor. This sample was taken from a study of beta chain features in type 1 diabetes. Regarding the study as a whole: Among patients with Type 1 diabetes, TCRB CDR3s were moderately but significantly shorter in every one of the four CD4+ subsets. Using cDNA template may skew counts toward highly expressing activated cells. Researchers could not determine here whether HLA type influences TCRB rearrangement.

Sequencing was done on a sample of central memory CD4+ T cells from blood. V is TRBV6-6 and J is TRBJ2-7, with D uncertain. The origin of this receptor is a man aged 30 to 39 with type 1 diabetes. This CDR3 is CASSYNLGEQYF. The CDR3 region has the DNA TGTGCCAGCAGTTACAACCTGGGCGAGCAGTACTTC.